This T cell receptor beta chain is drawn from a study of a mutant IDH1 vaccine in newly diagnosed glioma. Study summary: Previous treatment comprised radiotherapy, temozolomide, or both, mostly both.

With regard to this clone: No antigen is known for it.

Trimming pared 4 bases from V and 6 bases from J, leaving 13 bases between. This CDR3 has 14 amino acids. Germline V gene lookup returns CDR1 SGDLS and CDR2 YYNGEE. Time point of the sample: week 5, during vaccination. Vaccination used 300 ug of mutant IDH1 20-mer peptide per dose, with topical imiquimod. New WHO grade 3 or 4 IDH1-mutant, ATRX-lost astrocytomas were present in all donors. Repertoires were generated with immunoSEQ multiplex PCR, while TCRdb's copy carries only in-frame clones and drops some. This sample has 30,000 to 40,000 clones, with roughly 83% found just once. The rearrangement uses TRBV9 and TRBJ1-4; D is undetermined. This specimen was PBMCs, taken from a glioma patient whose treatment included an IDH1 peptide vaccine. The clonotype originates from a man under 40 with glioma. The CDR3 is CASSPSRMYEKLFF. CDR3 sequence (DNA): TGTGCCAGCAGCCCTTCCCGAATGTATGAAAAACTGTTTTTT.